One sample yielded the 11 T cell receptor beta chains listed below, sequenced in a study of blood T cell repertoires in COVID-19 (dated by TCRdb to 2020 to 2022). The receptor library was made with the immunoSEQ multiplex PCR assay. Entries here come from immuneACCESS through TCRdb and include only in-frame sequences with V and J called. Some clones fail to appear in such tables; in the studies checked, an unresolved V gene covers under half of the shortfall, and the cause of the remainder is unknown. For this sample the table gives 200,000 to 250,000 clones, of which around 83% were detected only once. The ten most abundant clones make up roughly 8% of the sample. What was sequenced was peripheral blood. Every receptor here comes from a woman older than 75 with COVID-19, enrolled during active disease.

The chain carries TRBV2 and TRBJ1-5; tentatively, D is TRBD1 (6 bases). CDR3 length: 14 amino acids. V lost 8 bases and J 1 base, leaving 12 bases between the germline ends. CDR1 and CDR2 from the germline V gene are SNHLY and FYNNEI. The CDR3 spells CASVGTLSNQPQHF. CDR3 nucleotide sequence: TGTGCCAGCGTAGGGACACTCAGCAATCAGCCCCAGCATTTT.

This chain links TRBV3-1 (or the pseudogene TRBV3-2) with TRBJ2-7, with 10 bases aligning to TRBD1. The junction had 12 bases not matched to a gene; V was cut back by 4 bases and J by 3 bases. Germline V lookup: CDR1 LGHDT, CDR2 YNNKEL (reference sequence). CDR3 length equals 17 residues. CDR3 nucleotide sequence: TGTGCCAGCAGCCTCCAGCACGGGACAGGGGTTCTCTACGAGCAGTACTTC. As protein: CASSLQHGTGVLYEQYF.

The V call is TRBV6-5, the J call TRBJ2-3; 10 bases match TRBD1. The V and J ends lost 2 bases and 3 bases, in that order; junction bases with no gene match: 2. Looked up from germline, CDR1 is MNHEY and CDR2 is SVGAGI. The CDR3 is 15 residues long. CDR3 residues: CASSYGGQGTDTQYF. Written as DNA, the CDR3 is TGTGCCAGCAGTTACGGGGGACAGGGGACAGATACGCAGTATTTT.

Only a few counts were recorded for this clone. In DNA, the CDR3 is TGTGCCAGCAGCCGGGGACTAGCGGGCCAAGAGACCCAGTACTTC. This translates into CASSRGLAGQETQYF. V is TRBV6-5 and J is TRBJ2-5; 12 bases are a match to TRBD2. The CDR3 length is 15 residues. Looked up from germline, CDR1 is MNHEY and CDR2 is SVGAGI. V trimming: 6 bases; J trimming: 1 base; junction bases outside the gene matches: 3.

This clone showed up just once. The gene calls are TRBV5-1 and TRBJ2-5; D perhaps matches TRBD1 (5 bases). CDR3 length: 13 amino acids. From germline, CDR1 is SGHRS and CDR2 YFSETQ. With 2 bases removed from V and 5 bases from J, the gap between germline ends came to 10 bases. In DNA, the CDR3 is TGCGCCAGCAGCTTTCAGGGCCCGGAGACCCAGTACTTC. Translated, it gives CASSFQGPETQYF.

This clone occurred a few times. In nucleotides, the CDR3 is TGTGCCAGCAGTTTAAGCGGGAGAATAGATACGCAGTATTTT. Protein product: CASSLSGRIDTQYF. The gene calls are TRBV28 and TRBJ2-3; TRBD2 matches 8 bases. J lost 5 bases, V lost 2 bases, and 3 bases had no gene match. The CDR3 is 14 residues long. The V gene's germline CDR1 is MDHEN and CDR2 SYDVKM.

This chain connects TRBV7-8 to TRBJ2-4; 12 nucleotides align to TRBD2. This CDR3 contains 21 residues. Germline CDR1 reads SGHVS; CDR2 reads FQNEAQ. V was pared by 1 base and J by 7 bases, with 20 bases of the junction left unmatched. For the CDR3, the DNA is TGTGCCAGCAGCTTAGTCGGTTCGCTAGCGGGGGGGCTTAGGTCTTGGAACATTCAGTACTTC. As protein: CASSLVGSLAGGLRSWNIQYF.

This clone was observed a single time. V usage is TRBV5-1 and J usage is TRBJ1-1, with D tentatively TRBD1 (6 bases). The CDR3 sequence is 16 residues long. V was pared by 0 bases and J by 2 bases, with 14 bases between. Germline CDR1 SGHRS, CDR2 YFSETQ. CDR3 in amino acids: CASSLASGVSNTEAFF. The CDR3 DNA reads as TGCGCCAGCAGCTTGGCATCAGGGGTCTCCAACACTGAAGCTTTCTTT. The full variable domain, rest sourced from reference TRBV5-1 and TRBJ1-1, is KAGVTQTPRYLIKTRGQQVTLSCSPISGHRSVSWYQQTPGQGLQFLFEYFSETQRNKGNFPGRFSGRQFSNSRSEMNVSTLELGDSALYLCASSLASGVSNTEAFFGQGTRLTVV.

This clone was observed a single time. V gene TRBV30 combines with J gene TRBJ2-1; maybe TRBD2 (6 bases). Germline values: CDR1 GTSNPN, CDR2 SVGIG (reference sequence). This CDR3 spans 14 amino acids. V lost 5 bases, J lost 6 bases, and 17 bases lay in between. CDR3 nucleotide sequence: TGTGCCTGGGAACAGGCCCTGGGGGGCAATGAGCAGTTCTTC. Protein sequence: CAWEQALGGNEQFF.

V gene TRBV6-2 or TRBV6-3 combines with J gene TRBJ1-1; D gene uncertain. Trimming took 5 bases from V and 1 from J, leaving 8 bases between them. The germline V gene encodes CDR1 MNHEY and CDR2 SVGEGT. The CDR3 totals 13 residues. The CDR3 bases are TGTGCCAGCAGTATTGACAAGAACACTGAAGCTTTCTTT. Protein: CASSIDKNTEAFF.

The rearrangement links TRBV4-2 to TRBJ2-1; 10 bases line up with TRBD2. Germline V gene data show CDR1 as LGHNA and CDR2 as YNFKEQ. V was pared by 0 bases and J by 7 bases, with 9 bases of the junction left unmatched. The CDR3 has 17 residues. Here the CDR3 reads CASSQDLLASGSNEQFF. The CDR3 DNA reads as TGTGCCAGCAGCCAAGATCTTCTAGCTAGCGGGAGTAATGAGCAGTTCTTC.